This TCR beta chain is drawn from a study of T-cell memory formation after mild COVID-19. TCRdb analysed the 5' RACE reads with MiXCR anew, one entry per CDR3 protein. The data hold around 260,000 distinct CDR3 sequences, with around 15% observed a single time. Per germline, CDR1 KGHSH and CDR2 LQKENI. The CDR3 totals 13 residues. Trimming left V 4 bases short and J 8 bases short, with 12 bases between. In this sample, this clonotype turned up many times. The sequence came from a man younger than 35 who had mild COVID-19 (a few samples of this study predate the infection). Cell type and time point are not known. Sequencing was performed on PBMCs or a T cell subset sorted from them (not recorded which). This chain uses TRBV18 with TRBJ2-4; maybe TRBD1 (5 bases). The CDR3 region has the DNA TGTGCCAGCTCACGGGGCATTGGAGACATTCAGTACTTC. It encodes CASSRGIGDIQYF.